One sample yielded the 12 T cell receptor beta chains listed below, sequenced in a study of T cell repertoires in cytomegalovirus infection (dated by TCRdb to between 2018 and 2021). The instrument given in TCRdb is Illumina HiSeq 1500. TCRdb passed the public sequencing reads through fastp at Q25 and MiXCR, retaining productive beta sequences. Entries that share a CDR3 protein sequence are merged under the most common genes and DNA. The sample data list about 300,000 distinct CDR3 sequences, and approximately 10% of these were observed just once. The ten largest clones add up to over 2.5% of the sample. Sequencing used PBMCs. The source is a human donor in good health (CMV status not recorded). Some clones in this sample may be carry-over from other donors' samples.

This clonotype has a count of ten or more. The CDR3 DNA is TGTGCCAGCAGTTCGCTGACAGGGGGCCTCCGGGAGACCCAGTACTTC. Translation: CASSSLTGGLRETQYF. This sequence joins TRBV28 and TRBJ2-5; TRBD1 matches at 10 bases. The germline gives CDR1 MDHEN, CDR2 SYDVKM. V lost 4 bases and J lost 5; bases outside the gene matches: 10. This CDR3 region has 16 residues.

This clonotype was seen many times. The chain couples TRBV2 to TRBJ1-5; no clear D gene. The CDR3 has 15 residues. V lost 3 bases, J lost 3 bases, and 12 bases lay in between. The germline V gene has CDR1 SNHLY and CDR2 FYNNEI. CDR3 DNA: TGTGCCAGCAGTGACTACCGGGTTCCCAATCAGCCCCAGCATTTT. Translation gives CASSDYRVPNQPQHF.

The chain links TRBV14 to TRBJ2-5; TRBD2 might be the D (6 bases). V was cut by 0 bases and J by 5 bases, with 16 bases left in between. The CDR3 runs to 16 residues. Germline V gene sequence: CDR1 SGHDN, CDR2 FVKESK. The CDR3 here is CASSQDLVGGAETQYF. The CDR3 coding sequence is TGTGCCAGCAGCCAAGACTTAGTAGGCGGGGCGGAGACCCAGTACTTC.

There are many counts of this clonotype. The V call is TRBV7-3, the J call TRBJ2-3; D call uncertain. The V end was cut by 1 base, the J end by 2 bases, with 10 bases between. CDR1 SGHTA and CDR2 FQGTGA come from the germline V gene. The CDR3 is 15 residues long. CDR3 region: CASSLNHPNTDTQYF. CDR3 coding DNA: TGTGCCAGCAGCTTAAATCACCCAAACACAGATACGCAGTATTTT.

This chain joins TRBV5-4 and TRBJ2-7; D possibly corresponds to TRBD1 (6 bases). V was clipped by 2 bases and J by 1 base, with 7 bases between them. Per germline, CDR1 SGHNT and CDR2 YYREEE (reference sequence). The CDR3 runs 13 residues. The chain's CDR3 is CASSFGTSYEQYF. The CDR3, as DNA: TGTGCCAGCAGCTTCGGGACATCCTACGAGCAGTACTTC.

In its sample, this clonotype was seen many times. The chain is built from TRBV6-6 and TRBJ2-3, with D possibly being TRBD1 or TRBD2 (7 bases each). Trimming left V 3 bases short and J 0 bases short, with 16 bases between. This CDR3 has 17 residues. The germline V gene has CDR1 MNHNY and CDR2 SVGAGI (reference sequence). In DNA, the CDR3 is TGTGCCAGCAGTTATGGCCAGGGGGGGTCTAGCACAGATACGCAGTATTTT. Encoded protein: CASSYGQGGSSTDTQYF.

This clonotype was recorded at least ten times. The chain has TRBV12-3 or TRBV12-4 and TRBJ1-2; unclear D gene. Deletions cut 6 bases from V and 4 bases from J, with 12 bases between. The CDR3 totals 13 residues. CDR3 sequence (DNA): TGTGCCAGCAGCCCGGACGGTCGCTATGGCTACACCTTC. This sequence encodes CASSPDGRYGYTF.

This clonotype was detected ten times or more. This chain joins TRBV7-2 and TRBJ2-3, with 11 bases that match TRBD2. The CDR3 length is 16 residues. CDR1 and CDR2 (germline): SGHTA, FQGNSA. V lost 5 bases, J lost 5 bases, and 9 bases stayed unmatched. The CDR3 reads CASSVLAGGAIDTQYF. The CDR3 DNA is TGTGCCAGCAGCGTTCTAGCGGGGGGTGCGATAGATACGCAGTATTTT.

This clonotype was counted at least ten times. The chain combines TRBV7-8 with TRBJ2-1; the D is unclear. The CDR3 runs 18 residues. Trimming removed 1 base at V and 5 bases at J, with 21 bases between. The V gene's germline CDR1 is SGHVS and CDR2 FQNEAQ. CDR3 nucleotide sequence: TGTGCCAGCAGCTTAGGGCCAGTAGGTTCACCCCACGACAATGAGCAGTTCTTC. Protein sequence: CASSLGPVGSPHDNEQFF. Combining the CDR3 with reference TRBV7-8 and TRBJ2-1 gives the whole variable domain GAGVSQSPRYKVAKRGQDVALRCDPISGHVSLFWYQQALGQGPEFLTYFQNEAQLDKSGLPSDRFFAERPEGSVSTLKIQRTQQEDSAVYLCASSLGPVGSPHDNEQFFGPGTRLTVL.

This clonotype has a count of ten or more. The chain links TRBV7-6 to TRBJ2-1; 10 nucleotides match TRBD1. The CDR3 runs to 18 residues. J lost 5 bases, V lost 2 bases, and 12 bases had no gene match. Germline V lookup: CDR1 SGHVS, CDR2 FNYEAQ. CDR3 nucleotide sequence: TGTGCCAGCAGCTTAACCTCCTTGACAGGGGGCTGGGACAATGAGCAGTTCTTC. It specifies CASSLTSLTGGWDNEQFF. The full variable domain, completed using reference TRBV7-6 and TRBJ2-1, is GAGVSQSPRYKVTKRGQDVALRCDPISGHVSLYWYRQALGQGPEFLTYFNYEAQQDKSGLPNDRFSAERPEGSISTLTIQRTEQRDSAMYRCASSLTSLTGGWDNEQFFGPGTRLTVL.

This clonotype was picked up many times. The rearrangement links TRBV6-6 to TRBJ1-4; D uncertain. Germline V gene sequence: CDR1 MNHNY, CDR2 SVGAGI (reference sequence). CDR3 length: 15 residues. Trimming took 2 bases from V and 8 from J, leaving 15 bases between them. The CDR3 DNA reads as TGTGCCAGCAGTTACCCTCCAGGAGGGCAAGAAAAACTGTTTTTT. Encoded protein: CASSYPPGGQEKLFF.

This clonotype was detected ten times or more. The chain recombines TRBV12-3 or TRBV12-4 with TRBJ1-1; D remains unclear. The CDR3 runs to 13 residues. V was cut by 2 bases and J by 0 bases, with 4 bases left in between. CDR3 nucleotides: TGTGCCAGCAGTTTACGAGTGAACACTGAAGCTTTCTTT. Its protein is CASSLRVNTEAFF.